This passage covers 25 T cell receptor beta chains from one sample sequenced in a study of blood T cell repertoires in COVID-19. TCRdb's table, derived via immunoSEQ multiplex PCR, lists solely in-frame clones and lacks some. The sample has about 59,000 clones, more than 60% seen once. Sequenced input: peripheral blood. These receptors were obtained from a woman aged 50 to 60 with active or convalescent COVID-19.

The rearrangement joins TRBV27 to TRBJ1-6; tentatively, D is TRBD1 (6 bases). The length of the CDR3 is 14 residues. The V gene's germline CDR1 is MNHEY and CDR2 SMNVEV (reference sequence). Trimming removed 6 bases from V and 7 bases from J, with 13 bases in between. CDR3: CASRPSGTNSPLHF. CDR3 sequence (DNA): TGTGCCAGCAGGCCTTCCGGGACAAATTCACCCCTCCACTTT.

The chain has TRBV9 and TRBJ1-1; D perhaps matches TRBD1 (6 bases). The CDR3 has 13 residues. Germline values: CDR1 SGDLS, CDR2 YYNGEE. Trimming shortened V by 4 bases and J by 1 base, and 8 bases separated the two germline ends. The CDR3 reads CASSSRGNTEAFF. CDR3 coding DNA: TGTGCCAGCAGCTCCAGGGGGAACACTGAAGCTTTCTTT.

CDR3 amino acids: CASSLGTAPNQPQHF. CDR3 sequence (DNA): TGTGCCAGCAGCTTAGGGACAGCACCCAATCAGCCCCAGCATTTT. This chain joins TRBV7-9 and TRBJ1-5, with D maybe TRBD1 (6 bases). Germline V gene lookup returns CDR1 SEHNR and CDR2 FQNEAQ (reference sequence). CDR3 length: 15 amino acids. Trimming pared 1 base from V and 3 bases from J, leaving 10 bases between.

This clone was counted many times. The chain's CDR3 is CASSQDRGERSSYEQYF. In DNA, the CDR3 is TGTGCCAGCAGCCAAGATCGGGGAGAACGGAGCTCCTACGAGCAGTACTTC. The J gene is TRBJ2-7, the V gene TRBV4-2; D possibly corresponds to TRBD2 (5 bases). Germline V gene data show CDR1 as LGHNA and CDR2 as YNFKEQ. The CDR3 spans 17 residues. V shed 0 bases and J shed 0 bases, with 15 bases lying between them.

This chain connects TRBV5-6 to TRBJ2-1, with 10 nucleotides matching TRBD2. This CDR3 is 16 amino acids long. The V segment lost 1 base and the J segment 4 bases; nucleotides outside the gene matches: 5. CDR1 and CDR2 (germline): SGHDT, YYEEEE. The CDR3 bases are TGTGCCAGCAGCTTGCGTACTAGCGGGGATTACAATGAGCAGTTCTTC. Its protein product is CASSLRTSGDYNEQFF.

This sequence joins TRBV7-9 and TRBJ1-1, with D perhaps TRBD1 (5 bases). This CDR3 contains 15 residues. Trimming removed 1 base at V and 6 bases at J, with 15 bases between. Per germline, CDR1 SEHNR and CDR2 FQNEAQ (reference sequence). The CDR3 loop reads CASSLVGIRGAEAFF. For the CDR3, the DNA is TGTGCCAGCAGCTTAGTGGGCATCCGGGGGGCTGAAGCTTTCTTT.

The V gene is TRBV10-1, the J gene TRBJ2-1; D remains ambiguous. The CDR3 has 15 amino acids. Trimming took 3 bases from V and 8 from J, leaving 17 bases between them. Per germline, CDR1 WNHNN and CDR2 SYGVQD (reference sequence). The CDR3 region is CASSESLARVDEQFF. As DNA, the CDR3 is TGCGCCAGCAGTGAAAGTCTTGCGAGAGTCGATGAGCAGTTCTTC.

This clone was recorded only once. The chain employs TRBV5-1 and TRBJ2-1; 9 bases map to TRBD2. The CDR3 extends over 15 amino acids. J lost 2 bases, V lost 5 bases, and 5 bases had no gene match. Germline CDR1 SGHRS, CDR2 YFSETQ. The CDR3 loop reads CASSGREGTYNEQFF. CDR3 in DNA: TGCGCCAGCAGTGGGCGGGAGGGCACCTACAATGAGCAGTTCTTC. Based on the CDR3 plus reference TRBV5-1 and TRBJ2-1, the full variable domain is KAGVTQTPRYLIKTRGQQVTLSCSPISGHRSVSWYQQTPGQGLQFLFEYFSETQRNKGNFPGRFSGRQFSNSRSEMNVSTLELGDSALYLCASSGREGTYNEQFFGPGTRLTVL.

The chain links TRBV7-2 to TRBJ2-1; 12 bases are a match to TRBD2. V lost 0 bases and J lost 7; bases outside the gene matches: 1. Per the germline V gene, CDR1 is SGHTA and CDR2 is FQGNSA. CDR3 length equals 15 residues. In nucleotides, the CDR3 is TGTGCCAGCAGCTTAGCGGGACTAGCGGGTAATGAGCAGTTCTTC. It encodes CASSLAGLAGNEQFF.

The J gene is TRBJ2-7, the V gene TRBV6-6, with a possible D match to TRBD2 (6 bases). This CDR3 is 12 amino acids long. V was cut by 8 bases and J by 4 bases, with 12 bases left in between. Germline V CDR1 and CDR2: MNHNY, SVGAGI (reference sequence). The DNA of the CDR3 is TGTGCCAGCGGGAGGAGCCTATACGAGCAGTACTTC. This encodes CASGRSLYEQYF.

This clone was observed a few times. The CDR3 DNA reads TGTGCCAGCAGGCTGGGGACTAGCGGGGCCCCAACCGGGGAGCTGTTTTTT. As protein: CASRLGTSGAPTGELFF. This chain joins TRBV28 and TRBJ2-2; 13 bases fit TRBD2. Unmatched junction bases numbered 9, after V lost 6 bases and J lost 5 bases. CDR3 size: 17 residues. CDR1 and CDR2 (germline): MDHEN, SYDVKM. Full variable domain (rest looked up from reference TRBV28 and TRBJ2-2): DVKVTQSSRYLVKRTGEKVFLECVQDMDHENMFWYRQDPGLGLRLIYFSYDVKMKEKGDIPEGYSVSREKKERFSLILESASTNQTSMYLCASRLGTSGAPTGELFFGEGSRLTVL.

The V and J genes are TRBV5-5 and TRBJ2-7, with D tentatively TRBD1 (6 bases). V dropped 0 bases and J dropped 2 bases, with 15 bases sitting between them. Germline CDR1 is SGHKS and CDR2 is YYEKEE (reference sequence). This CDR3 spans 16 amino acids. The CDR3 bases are TGTGCCAGCAGCTTGGAAACAGGGTTTAGGGCCTACGAGCAGTACTTC. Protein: CASSLETGFRAYEQYF.

The CDR3 DNA sequence: TGTGCCAGCAGCTTGACAGGGCCCGAGACCCAGTACTTC. Protein: CASSLTGPETQYF. The chain carries TRBV7-2 and TRBJ2-5; 7 bases map to TRBD1. With V trimmed by 3 bases and J by 5 bases, 3 bases remained unmatched. Germline V gives CDR1 SGHTA, CDR2 FQGNSA. The CDR3 has 13 residues.

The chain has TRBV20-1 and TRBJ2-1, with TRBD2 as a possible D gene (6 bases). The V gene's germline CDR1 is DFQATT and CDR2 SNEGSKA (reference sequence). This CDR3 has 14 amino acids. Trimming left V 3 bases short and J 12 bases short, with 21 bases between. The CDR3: CSASRGERVGRQFF. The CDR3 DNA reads TGCAGTGCTAGTAGAGGGGAGCGGGTGGGGAGGCAGTTCTTC.

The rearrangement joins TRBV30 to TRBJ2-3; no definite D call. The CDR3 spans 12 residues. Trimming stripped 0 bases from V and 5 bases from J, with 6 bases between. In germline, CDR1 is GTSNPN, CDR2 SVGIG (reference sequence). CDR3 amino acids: CAWSVGRDTQYF. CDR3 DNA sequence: TGTGCCTGGAGTGTGGGCAGAGATACGCAGTATTTT. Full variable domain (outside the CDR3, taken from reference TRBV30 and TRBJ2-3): SQTIHQWPATLVQPVGSPLSLECTVEGTSNPNLYWYRQAAGRGLQLLFYSVGIGQISSEVPQNLSASRPQDRQFILSSKKLLLSDSGFYLCAWSVGRDTQYFGPGTRLTVL.

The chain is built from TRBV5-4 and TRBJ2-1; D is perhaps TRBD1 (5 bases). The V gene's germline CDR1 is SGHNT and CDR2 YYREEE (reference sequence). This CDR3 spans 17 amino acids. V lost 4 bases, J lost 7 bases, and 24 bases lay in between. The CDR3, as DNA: TGTGCCAGCAGCCCCGGTCAAGGGGCGCTCGCCGGGAATGAGCAGTTCTTC. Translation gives CASSPGQGALAGNEQFF. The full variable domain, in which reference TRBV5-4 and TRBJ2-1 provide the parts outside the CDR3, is ETGVTQSPTHLIKTRGQQVTLRCSSQSGHNTVSWYQQALGQGPQFIFQYYREEENGRGNFPPRFSGLQFPNYSSELNVNALELDDSALYLCASSPGQGALAGNEQFFGPGTRLTVL.

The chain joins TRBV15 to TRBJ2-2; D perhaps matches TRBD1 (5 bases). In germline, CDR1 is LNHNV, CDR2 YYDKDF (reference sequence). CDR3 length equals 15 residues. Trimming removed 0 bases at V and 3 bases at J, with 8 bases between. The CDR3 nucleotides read TGTGCCACCAGCAGAGACAGGGTCGACACCGGGGAGCTGTTTTTT. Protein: CATSRDRVDTGELFF.

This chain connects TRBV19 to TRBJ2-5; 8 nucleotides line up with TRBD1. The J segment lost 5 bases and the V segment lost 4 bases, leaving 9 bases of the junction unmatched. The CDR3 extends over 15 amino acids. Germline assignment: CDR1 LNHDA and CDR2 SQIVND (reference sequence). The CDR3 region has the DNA TGTGCCAGTAGTAAGACAGGGGCGCTGAGGGAGACCCAGTACTTC. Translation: CASSKTGALRETQYF.

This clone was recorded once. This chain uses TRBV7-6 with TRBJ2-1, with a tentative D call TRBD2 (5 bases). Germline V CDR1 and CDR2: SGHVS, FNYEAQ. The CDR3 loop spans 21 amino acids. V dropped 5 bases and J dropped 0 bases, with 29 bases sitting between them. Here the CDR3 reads CASSPTSPGLISVSSYNEQFF. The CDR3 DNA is TGTGCCAGCAGCCCTACTTCTCCAGGACTTATTAGCGTCAGCTCCTACAATGAGCAGTTCTTC.

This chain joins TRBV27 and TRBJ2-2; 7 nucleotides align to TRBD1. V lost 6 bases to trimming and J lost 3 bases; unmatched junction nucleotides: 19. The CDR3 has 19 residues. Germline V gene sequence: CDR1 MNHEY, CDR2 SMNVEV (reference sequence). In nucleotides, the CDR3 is TGTGCCAGCAGGCCCCCGGGACAGAGGGGAAAGAAGGACACCGGGGAGCTGTTTTTT. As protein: CASRPPGQRGKKDTGELFF.

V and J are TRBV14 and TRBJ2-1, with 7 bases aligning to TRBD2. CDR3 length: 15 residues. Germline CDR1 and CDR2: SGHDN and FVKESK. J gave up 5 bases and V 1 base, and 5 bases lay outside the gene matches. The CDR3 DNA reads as TGTGCCAGCAGCCAAGCTGGCGGGAGCAACAATGAGCAGTTCTTC. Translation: CASSQAGGSNNEQFF.

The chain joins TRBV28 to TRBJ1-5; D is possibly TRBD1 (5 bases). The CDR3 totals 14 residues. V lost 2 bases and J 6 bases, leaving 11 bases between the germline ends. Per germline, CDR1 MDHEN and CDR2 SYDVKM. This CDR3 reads CASSLGARSQPQHF. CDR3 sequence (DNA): TGTGCCAGCAGTTTAGGGGCCCGGAGTCAGCCCCAGCATTTT.

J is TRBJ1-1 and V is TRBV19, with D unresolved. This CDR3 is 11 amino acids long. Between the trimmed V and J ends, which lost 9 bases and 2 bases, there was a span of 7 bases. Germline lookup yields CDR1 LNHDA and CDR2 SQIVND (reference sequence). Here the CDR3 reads CASLINTEAFF. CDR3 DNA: TGTGCCAGCCTTATAAACACTGAAGCTTTCTTT.

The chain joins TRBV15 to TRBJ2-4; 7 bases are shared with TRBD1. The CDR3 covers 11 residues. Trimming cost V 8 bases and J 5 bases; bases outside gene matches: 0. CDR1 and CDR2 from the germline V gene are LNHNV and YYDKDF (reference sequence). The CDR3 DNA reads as TGTGCCACCGGGACAGAAAACATTCAGTACTTC. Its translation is CATGTENIQYF.

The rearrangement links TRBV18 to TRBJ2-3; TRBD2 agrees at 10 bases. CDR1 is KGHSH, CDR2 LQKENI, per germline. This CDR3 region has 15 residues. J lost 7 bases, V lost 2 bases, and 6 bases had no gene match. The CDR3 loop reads CASSPEAGGSYTQYF. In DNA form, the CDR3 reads TGTGCCAGCTCACCAGAAGCGGGAGGGTCTTATACGCAGTATTTT.